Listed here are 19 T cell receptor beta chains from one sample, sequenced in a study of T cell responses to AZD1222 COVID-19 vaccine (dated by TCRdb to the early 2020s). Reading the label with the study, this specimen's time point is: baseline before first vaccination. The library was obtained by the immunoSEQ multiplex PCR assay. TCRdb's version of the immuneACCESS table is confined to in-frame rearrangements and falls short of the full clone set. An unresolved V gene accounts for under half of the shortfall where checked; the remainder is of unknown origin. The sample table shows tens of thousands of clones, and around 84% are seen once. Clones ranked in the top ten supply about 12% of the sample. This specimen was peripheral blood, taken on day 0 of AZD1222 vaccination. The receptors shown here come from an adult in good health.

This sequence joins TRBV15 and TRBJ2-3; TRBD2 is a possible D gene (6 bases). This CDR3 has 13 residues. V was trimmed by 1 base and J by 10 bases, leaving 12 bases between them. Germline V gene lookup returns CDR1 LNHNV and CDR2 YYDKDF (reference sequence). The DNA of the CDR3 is TGTGCCACCAGCAGAGTATGGGAGGAAGCGCAGTATTTT. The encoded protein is CATSRVWEEAQYF. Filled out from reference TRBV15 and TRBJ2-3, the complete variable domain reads DAMVIQNPRYQVTQFGKPVTLSCSQTLNHNVMYWYQQKSSQAPKLLFHYYDKDFNNEADTPDNFQSRRPNTSFCFLDIRSPGLGDTAMYLCATSRVWEEAQYFGPGTRLTVL.

The CDR3 reads CASRLTVRGHGELFF. Written as DNA, the CDR3 is TGTGCAAGTCGCTTAACGGTCCGGGGGCACGGGGAGCTGTTTTTT. The rearrangement uses TRBV12-2 and TRBJ2-2. TRBV12-2 is flagged as a pseudogene. The CDR3 consists of 15 residues.

In DNA, the CDR3 is TGTGCCAGCAGTGAACGGCGGGACAAAAACATTCAGTACTTC. Protein product: CASSERRDKNIQYF. This chain joins TRBV2 and TRBJ2-4; D is possibly TRBD2 (6 bases). V lost 2 bases and J 3 bases, leaving 8 bases between the germline ends. Germline V gene data show CDR1 as SNHLY and CDR2 as FYNNEI. This CDR3 has 14 residues.

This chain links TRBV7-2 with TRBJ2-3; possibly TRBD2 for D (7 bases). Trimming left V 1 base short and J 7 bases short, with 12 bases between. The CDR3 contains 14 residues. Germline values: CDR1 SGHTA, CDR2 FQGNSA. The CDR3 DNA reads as TGTGCCAGCAGCTTAGGGGGGGGCCTGAATACGCAGTATTTT. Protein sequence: CASSLGGGLNTQYF.

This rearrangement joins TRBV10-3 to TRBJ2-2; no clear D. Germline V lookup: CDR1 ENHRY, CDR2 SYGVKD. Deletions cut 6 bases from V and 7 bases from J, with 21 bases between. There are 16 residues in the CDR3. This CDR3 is CAISPGSPRMDGELFF. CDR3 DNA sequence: TGTGCCATCAGCCCCGGAAGTCCTCGGATGGACGGGGAGCTGTTTTTT.

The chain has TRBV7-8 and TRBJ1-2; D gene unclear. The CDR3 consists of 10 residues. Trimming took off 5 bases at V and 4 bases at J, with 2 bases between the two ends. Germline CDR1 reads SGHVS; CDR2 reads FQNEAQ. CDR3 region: CASSLYGYTF. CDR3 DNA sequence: TGTGCCAGCAGCCTCTATGGCTACACCTTC.

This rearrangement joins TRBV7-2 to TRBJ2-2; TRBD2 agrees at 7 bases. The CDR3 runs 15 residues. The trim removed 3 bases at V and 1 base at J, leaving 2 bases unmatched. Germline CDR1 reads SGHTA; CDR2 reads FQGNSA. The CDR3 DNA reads TGTGCCAGCAGCTTGGGGGGGATGAACACCGGGGAGCTGTTTTTT. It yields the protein CASSLGGMNTGELFF.

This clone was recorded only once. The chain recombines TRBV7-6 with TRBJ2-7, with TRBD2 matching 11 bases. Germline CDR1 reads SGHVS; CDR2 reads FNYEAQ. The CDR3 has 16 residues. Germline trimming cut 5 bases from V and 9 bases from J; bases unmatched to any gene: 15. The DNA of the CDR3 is TGTGCCAGCAGCACGTCGCCTGGACTAGCGGGCAGAGGGCAGTACTTC. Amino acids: CASSTSPGLAGRGQYF.

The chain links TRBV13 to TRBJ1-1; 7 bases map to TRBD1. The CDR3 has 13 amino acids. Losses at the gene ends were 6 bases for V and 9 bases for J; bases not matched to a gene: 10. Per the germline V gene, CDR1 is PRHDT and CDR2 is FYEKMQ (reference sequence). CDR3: CASSMVRGGQAFF. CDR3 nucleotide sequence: TGTGCCAGCAGTATGGTGAGAGGGGGCCAAGCTTTCTTT.

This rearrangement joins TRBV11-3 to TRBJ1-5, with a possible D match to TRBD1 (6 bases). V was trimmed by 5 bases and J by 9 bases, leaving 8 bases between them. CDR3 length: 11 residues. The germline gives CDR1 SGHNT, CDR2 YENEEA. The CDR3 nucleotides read TGTGCCAGCAGCCCCAGGGGGCCCCAGCATTTT. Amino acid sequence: CASSPRGPQHF.

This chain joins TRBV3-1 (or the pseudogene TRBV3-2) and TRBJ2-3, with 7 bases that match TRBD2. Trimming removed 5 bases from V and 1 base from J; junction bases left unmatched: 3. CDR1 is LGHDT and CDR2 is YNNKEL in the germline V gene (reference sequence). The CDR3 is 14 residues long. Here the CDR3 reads CASSSRGGTDTQYF. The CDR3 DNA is TGTGCCAGCAGCTCCCGGGGGGGCACAGATACGCAGTATTTT.

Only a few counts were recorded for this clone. The CDR3 spells CASSHGQGIHGEQFF. CDR3 nucleotides: TGCGCCAGCAGCCACGGACAGGGGATCCACGGTGAGCAGTTCTTC. This chain links TRBV4-3 with TRBJ2-1; 9 nucleotides align to TRBD1. The V and J ends lost 3 bases and 9 bases, in that order; junction bases with no gene match: 9. The CDR3 loop spans 15 amino acids. Germline V lookup: CDR1 LGHNA, CDR2 YSLEER.

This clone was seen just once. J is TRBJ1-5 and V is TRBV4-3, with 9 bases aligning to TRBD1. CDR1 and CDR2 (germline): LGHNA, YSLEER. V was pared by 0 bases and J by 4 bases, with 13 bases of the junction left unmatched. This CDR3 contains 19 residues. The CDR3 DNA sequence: TGCGCCAGCAGCCAAGAGGGTCCAACAGGGGGCAGTAATAATCAGCCCCAGCATTTT. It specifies CASSQEGPTGGSNNQPQHF.

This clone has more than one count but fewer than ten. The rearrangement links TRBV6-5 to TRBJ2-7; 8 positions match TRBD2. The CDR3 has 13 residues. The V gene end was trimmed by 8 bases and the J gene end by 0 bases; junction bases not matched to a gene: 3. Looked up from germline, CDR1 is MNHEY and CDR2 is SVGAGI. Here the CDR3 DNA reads TGTGCCAGCTCGCGGGGGGTCTCCTACGAGCAGTACTTC. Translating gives CASSRGVSYEQYF.

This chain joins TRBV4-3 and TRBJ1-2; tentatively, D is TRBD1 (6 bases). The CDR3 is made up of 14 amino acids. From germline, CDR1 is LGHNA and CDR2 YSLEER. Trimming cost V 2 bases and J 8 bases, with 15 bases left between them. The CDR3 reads CASSQQGRAPGYTF. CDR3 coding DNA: TGCGCCAGCAGCCAACAGGGGAGGGCCCCGGGCTACACCTTC.

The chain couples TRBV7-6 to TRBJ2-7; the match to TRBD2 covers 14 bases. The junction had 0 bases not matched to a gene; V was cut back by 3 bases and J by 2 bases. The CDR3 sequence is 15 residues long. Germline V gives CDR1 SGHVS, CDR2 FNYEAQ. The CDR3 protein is CASSLTSGGAYEQYF. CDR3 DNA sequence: TGTGCCAGCAGCTTGACTAGCGGGGGGGCCTACGAGCAGTACTTC.

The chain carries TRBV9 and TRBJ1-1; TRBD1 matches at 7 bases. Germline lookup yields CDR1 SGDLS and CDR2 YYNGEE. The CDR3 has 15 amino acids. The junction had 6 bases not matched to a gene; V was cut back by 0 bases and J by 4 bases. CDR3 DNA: TGTGCCAGCAGCGTAGTGGGCAGGGGGGGCACTGAAGCTTTCTTT. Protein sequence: CASSVVGRGGTEAFF. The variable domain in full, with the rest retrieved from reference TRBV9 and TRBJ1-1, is DSGVTQTPKHLITATGQRVTLRCSPRSGDLSVYWYQQSLDQGLQFLIQYYNGEERAKGNILERFSAQQFPDLHSELNLSSLELGDSALYFCASSVVGRGGTEAFFGQGTRLTVV.

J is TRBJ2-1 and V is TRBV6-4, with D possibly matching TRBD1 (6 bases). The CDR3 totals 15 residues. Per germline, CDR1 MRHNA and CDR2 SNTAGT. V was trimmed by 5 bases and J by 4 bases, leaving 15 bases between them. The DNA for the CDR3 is TGTGCCAGCAGTCTACAGGGAACCCCTTACAATGAGCAGTTCTTC. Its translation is CASSLQGTPYNEQFF.

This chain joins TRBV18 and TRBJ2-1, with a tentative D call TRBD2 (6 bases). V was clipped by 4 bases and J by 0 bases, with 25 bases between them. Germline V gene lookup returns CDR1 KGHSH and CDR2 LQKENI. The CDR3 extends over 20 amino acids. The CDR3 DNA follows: TGTGCCAGCTCACTGCGCCGGGACTCCACACATACCTCCTCCTACAATGAGCAGTTCTTC. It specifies CASSLRRDSTHTSSYNEQFF.